The 4 T cell receptor beta chains given below trace back to one sample, sequenced in a study of blood T cell repertoires in COVID-19. Repertoires were generated with immunoSEQ multiplex PCR, while TCRdb's copy carries only in-frame clones and drops some. The sample holds just over 300,000 clones, roughly 91% seen once. The specimen was peripheral blood. The receptor set was obtained from a woman aged 25 to 45 with COVID-19, enrolled during active disease.

The rearrangement links TRBV9 to TRBJ1-3; D uncertain. Trimming removed 2 bases at V and 4 bases at J, with 10 bases between. Germline assignment: CDR1 SGDLS and CDR2 YYNGEE. This CDR3 region has 14 residues. The CDR3 is CASSVYREGNTIYF. The CDR3 DNA is TGTGCCAGCAGCGTCTACCGTGAGGGAAACACCATATATTTT.

The chain couples TRBV5-4 to TRBJ1-2, with 8 bases lining up with TRBD1. Per the germline V gene, CDR1 is SGHNT and CDR2 is YYREEE (reference sequence). With 0 bases clipped from V and 5 bases from J, the junction kept 9 bases outside the gene matches. The CDR3 contains 16 residues. CDR3 in DNA: TGTGCCAGCAGCTTGGCAGCGGGACAGGAGGATTATGGCTACACCTTC. The encoded protein is CASSLAAGQEDYGYTF.

The CDR3 loop is CASSERTGDFSEAFF. In DNA, the CDR3 is TGTGCCAGCTCAGAACGGACAGGGGATTTTTCTGAAGCTTTCTTT. The chain is built from TRBV18 and TRBJ1-1; 9 nucleotides agree with TRBD1. The V gene end was trimmed by 5 bases and the J gene end by 6 bases; junction bases not matched to a gene: 10. The CDR3 loop spans 15 amino acids. CDR1 is KGHSH and CDR2 is LQKENI in the germline V gene.

V usage is TRBV25-1 and J usage is TRBJ2-7; maybe TRBD2 (5 bases). The CDR3 contains 14 residues. In germline, CDR1 is MGHDK, CDR2 SYGVNS. Trimming removed 3 bases at V and 1 base at J, with 10 bases between. In nucleotides, the CDR3 is TGTGCCAGCAGTGAGGAAGCGGCTTCCTACGAGCAGTACTTC. Translating it yields CASSEEAASYEQYF.